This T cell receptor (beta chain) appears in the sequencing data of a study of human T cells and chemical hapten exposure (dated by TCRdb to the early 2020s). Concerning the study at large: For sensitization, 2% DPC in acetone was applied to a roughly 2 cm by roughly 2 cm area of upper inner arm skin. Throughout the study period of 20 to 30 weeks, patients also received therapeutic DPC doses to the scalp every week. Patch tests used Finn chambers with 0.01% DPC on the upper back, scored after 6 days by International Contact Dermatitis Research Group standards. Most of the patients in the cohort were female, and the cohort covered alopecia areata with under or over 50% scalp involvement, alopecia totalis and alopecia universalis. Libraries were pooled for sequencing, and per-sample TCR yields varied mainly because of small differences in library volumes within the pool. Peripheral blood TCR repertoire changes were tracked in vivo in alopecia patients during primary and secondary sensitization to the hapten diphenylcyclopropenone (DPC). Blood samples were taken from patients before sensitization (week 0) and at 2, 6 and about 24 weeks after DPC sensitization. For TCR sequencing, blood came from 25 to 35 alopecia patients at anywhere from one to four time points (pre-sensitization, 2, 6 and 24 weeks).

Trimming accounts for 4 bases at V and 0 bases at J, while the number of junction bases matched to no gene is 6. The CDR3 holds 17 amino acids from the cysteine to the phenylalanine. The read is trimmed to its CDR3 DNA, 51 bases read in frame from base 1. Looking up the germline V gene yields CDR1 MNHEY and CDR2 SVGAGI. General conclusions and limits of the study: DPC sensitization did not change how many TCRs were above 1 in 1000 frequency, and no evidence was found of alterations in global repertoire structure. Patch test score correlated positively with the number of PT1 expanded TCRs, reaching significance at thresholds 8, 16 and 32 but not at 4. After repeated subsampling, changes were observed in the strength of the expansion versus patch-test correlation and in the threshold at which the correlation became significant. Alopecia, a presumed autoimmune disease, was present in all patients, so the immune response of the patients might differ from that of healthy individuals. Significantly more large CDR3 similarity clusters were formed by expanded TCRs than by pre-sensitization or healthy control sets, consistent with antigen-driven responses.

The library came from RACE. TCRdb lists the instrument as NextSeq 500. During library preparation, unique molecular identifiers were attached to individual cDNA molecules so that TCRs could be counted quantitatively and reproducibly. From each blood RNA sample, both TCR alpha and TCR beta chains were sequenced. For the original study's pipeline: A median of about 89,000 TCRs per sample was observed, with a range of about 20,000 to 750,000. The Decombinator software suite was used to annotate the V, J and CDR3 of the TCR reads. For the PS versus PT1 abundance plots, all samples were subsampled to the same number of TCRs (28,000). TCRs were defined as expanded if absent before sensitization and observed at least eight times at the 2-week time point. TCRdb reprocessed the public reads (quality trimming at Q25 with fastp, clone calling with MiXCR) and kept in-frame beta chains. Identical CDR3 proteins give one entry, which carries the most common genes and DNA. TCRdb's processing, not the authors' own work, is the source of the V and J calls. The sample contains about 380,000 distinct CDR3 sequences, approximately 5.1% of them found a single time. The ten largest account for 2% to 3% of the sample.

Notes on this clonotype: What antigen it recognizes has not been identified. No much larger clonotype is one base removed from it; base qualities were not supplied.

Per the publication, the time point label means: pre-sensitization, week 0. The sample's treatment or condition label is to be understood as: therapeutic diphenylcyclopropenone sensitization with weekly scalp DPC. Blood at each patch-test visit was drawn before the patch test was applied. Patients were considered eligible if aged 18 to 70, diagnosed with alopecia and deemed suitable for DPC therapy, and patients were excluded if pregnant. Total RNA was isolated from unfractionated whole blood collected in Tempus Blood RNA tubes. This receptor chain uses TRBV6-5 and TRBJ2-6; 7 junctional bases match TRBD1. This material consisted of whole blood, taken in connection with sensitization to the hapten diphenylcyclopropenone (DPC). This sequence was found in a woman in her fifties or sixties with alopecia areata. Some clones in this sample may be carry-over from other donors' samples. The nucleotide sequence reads TGTGCCAGCAGTTCCCCGGGACAGTTCTCTGGGGCCAACGTCCTGACTTTC. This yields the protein CASSSPGQFSGANVLTF.